This is a list of T cell receptor beta chains from one sample in a study of blood T cell dynamics during melanoma immunotherapy. Libraries were prepared by immunoSEQ multiplex PCR; TCRdb keeps only in-frame clonotypes and omits some of them. In the table there are thousands of clones, 75% to 90% of which are singletons. The sample consisted of blood, taken from a patient treated with checkpoint blockade. These receptors all come from a human donor with melanoma. Some clones in this sample may be carry-over from other donors' samples. Each CDR3 is given without its conserved first and last residue.

v_gene	j_gene	CDR3aa
TRBV5-1	TRBJ1-1	ASSLGGFGNTEAF
TRBV6-6	TRBJ2-5	ASSRQGYQETQY
TRBV11-1	TRBJ1-6	ASSEYQGGHNSPLH
TRBV5-4	TRBJ2-1	ASSRGGRNEQF
TRBV11-3	TRBJ1-1	ASSLSASNEAF
TRBV5-1	TRBJ2-5	ASSRGTSGGQETQY
TRBV19	TRBJ2-3	ASSTPVGGSTDTQY
TRBV16	TRBJ1-1	ASSRAGHRNTEAF
TRBV2	TRBJ1-5	ASSRDNNQPQH
TRBV5-6	TRBJ2-3	ASSLATGPTDTQY
TRBV9	TRBJ1-6	ASSAREGSPLH
TRBV6-1	TRBJ2-2	ASSELSANTGELF
TRBV29-1	TRBJ2-1	SVEQGSQGGEQF
TRBV27	TRBJ2-7	ASSLRAQSYEQY
TRBV5-1	TRBJ1-4	ASSAESAGGEKLF
TRBV30	TRBJ2-2	AWSGGIGFMGELF
TRBV7-3	TRBJ1-6	ASSLGPRSPLH
TRBV19	TRBJ1-1	ASSNRLNTEAF
TRBV5-1	TRBJ2-7	ASSLRTGGEQY
TRBV6-5	TRBJ1-6	ASSFDWTGNSPLH
TRBV29-1	TRBJ1-2	SVRQGRYGYT
TRBV2	TRBJ2-2	ASSEGQGEAGELF
TRBV6-5	TRBJ1-6	ASRDHNSPLH
TRBV28	TRBJ2-7	ASKTSGEQY
TRBV19	TRBJ1-4	ASSVSPSATNEKLF
TRBV30	TRBJ1-4	AWGTGTATNEKLF